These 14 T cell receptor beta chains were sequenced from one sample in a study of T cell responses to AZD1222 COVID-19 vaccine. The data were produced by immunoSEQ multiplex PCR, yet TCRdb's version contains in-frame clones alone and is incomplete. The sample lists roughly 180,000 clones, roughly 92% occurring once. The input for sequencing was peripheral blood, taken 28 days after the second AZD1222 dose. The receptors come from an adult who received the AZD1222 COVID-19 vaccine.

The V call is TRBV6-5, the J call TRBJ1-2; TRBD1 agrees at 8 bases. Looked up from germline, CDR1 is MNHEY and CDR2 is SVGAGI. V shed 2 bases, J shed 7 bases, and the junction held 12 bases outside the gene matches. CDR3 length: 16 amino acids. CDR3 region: CASSYAIGQGWIGYTF. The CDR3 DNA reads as TGTGCCAGCAGTTACGCTATAGGACAGGGTTGGATTGGCTACACCTTC.

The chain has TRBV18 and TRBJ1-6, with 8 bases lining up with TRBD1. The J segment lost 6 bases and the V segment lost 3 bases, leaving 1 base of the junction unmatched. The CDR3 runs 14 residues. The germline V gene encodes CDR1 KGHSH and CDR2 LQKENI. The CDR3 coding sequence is TGTGCCAGCTCACCGACAGGGGCTAATTCACCCCTCCACTTT. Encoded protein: CASSPTGANSPLHF. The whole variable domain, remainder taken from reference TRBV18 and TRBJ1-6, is NAGVMQNPRHLVRRRGQEARLRCSPMKGHSHVYWYRQLPEEGLKFMVYLQKENIIDESGMPKERFSAEFPKEGPSILRIQQVVRGDSAAYFCASSPTGANSPLHFGNGTRLTVT.

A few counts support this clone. CDR3 in DNA: TGTGCCAGCTCCTTCCCGGGCCATGAAAAACTGTTTTTT. It translates to CASSFPGHEKLFF. The J gene is TRBJ1-4, the V gene TRBV18; D gene ambiguous. Trimming pared 6 bases from V and 6 bases from J, leaving 11 bases between. Germline V lookup: CDR1 KGHSH, CDR2 LQKENI. CDR3 length equals 13 residues. Complete variable domain (other parts from reference TRBV18 and TRBJ1-4): NAGVMQNPRHLVRRRGQEARLRCSPMKGHSHVYWYRQLPEEGLKFMVYLQKENIIDESGMPKERFSAEFPKEGPSILRIQQVVRGDSAAYFCASSFPGHEKLFFGSGTQLSVL.

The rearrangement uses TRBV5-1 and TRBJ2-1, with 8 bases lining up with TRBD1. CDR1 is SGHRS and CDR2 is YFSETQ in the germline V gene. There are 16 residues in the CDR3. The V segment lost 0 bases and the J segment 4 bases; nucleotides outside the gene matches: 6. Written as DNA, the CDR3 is TGCGCCAGCAGCTTGGGAGGGACAGGCCTGTACAATGAGCAGTTCTTC. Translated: CASSLGGTGLYNEQFF.

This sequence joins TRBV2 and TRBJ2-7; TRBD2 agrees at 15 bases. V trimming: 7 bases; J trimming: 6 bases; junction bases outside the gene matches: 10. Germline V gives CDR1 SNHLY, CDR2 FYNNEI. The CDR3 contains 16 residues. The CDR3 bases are TGTGCCAGCATCGGGACTAGCGGGAGGAAAGTCCCCGAGCAGTACTTC. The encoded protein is CASIGTSGRKVPEQYF.

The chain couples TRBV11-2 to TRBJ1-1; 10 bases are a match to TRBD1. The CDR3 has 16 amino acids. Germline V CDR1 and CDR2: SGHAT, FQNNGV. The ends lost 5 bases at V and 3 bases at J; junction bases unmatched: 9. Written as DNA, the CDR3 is TGTGCCAGCAGCAAAAGACAGGGGGCAGGTTACACTGAAGCTTTCTTT. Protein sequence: CASSKRQGAGYTEAFF.

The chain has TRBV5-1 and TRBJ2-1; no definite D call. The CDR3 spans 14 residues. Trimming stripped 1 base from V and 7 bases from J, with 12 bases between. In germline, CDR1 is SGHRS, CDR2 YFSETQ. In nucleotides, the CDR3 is TGCGCCAGCAGCTTGACTCCATTGGGGAATGAGCAGTTCTTC. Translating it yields CASSLTPLGNEQFF.

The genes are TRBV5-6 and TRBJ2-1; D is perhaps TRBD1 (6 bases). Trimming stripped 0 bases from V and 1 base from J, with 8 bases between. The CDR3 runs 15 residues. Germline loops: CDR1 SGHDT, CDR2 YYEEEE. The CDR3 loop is CASSLGQGSYNEQFF. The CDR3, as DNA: TGTGCCAGCAGCTTGGGCCAGGGGTCCTACAATGAGCAGTTCTTC.

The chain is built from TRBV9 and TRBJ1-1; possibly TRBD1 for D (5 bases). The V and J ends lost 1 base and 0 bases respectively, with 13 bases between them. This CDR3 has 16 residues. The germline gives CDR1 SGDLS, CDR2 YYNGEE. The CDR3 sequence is CASSVSGGIVNTEAFF. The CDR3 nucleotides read TGTGCCAGCAGCGTAAGCGGGGGTATCGTGAACACTGAAGCTTTCTTT. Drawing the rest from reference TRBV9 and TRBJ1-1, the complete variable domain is DSGVTQTPKHLITATGQRVTLRCSPRSGDLSVYWYQQSLDQGLQFLIQYYNGEERAKGNILERFSAQQFPDLHSELNLSSLELGDSALYFCASSVSGGIVNTEAFFGQGTRLTVV.

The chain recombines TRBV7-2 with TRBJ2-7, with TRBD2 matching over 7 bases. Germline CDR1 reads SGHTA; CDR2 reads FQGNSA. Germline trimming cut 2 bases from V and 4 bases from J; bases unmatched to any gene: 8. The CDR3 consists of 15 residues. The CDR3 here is CASSLTSGGFYEQYF. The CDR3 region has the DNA TGTGCCAGCAGCTTAACGTCGGGAGGCTTTTACGAGCAGTACTTC.

CDR3 amino acids: CASSLSAAGGNIQYF. CDR3 coding DNA: TGCGCCAGCAGCTTGTCGGCAGCGGGGGGAAACATTCAGTACTTC. This chain uses TRBV5-1 with TRBJ2-4; 9 bases are shared with TRBD2. The germline V gene encodes CDR1 SGHRS and CDR2 YFSETQ. This CDR3 has 15 amino acids. V was pared by 1 base and J by 6 bases, with 5 bases of the junction left unmatched. Combining the CDR3 with reference TRBV5-1 and TRBJ2-4 gives the whole variable domain KAGVTQTPRYLIKTRGQQVTLSCSPISGHRSVSWYQQTPGQGLQFLFEYFSETQRNKGNFPGRFSGRQFSNSRSEMNVSTLELGDSALYLCASSLSAAGGNIQYFGAGTRLSVL.

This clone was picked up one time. In DNA form, the CDR3 reads TGTGCCAGCAGCCTAGCGGGAGGGCCAGATACGCAGTATTTT. Translation: CASSLAGGPDTQYF. The rearrangement joins TRBV3-1 (or the pseudogene TRBV3-2) to TRBJ2-3; 11 nucleotides align to TRBD2. Trimming took 4 bases from V and 4 from J; bases not matched to a gene: 1. This CDR3 has 14 residues. Germline values: CDR1 LGHDT, CDR2 YNNKEL (reference sequence).

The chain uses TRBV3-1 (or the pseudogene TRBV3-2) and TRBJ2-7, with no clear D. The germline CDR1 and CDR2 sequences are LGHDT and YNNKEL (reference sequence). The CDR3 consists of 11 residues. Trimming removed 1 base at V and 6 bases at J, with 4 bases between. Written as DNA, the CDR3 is TGTGCCAGCAGCCAAGGCGGCGAGCAGTACTTC. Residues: CASSQGGEQYF.

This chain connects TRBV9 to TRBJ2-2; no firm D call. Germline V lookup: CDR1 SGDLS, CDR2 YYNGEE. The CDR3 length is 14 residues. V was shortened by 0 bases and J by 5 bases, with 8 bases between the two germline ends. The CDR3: CASSVVRETGELFF. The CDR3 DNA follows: TGTGCCAGCAGCGTAGTTAGGGAAACCGGGGAGCTGTTTTTT.